The source of this T cell receptor (beta chain) is a study of technical replicates of blood from several donors. Here immunoSEQ multiplex PCR was the method, and the copy in TCRdb shows in-frame clones only, minus some. Counted here are about 95,000 clones, 85% to 95% occurring once; the ten biggest clones make up approximately 0.36%. In germline, CDR1 is LNHDA, CDR2 SQIVND (reference sequence). After removal of 5 bases from V and 7 bases from J, the junction contained 7 bases not matched to a gene. The CDR3 sequence is 14 residues long. This chain uses TRBV19 with TRBJ1-5; the match to TRBD1 covers 8 bases. Specimen: T cells isolated from PBMCs. The receptor was isolated from a human donor in good health. CDR3 residues: CASSSQGVGQPQHF. The CDR3 DNA is TGTGCCAGTAGTTCACAGGGGGTCGGGCAGCCCCAGCATTTT.